The 27 T cell receptor beta chains below were found in one sample sequenced in a study of T cell changes during pregnancy in multiple sclerosis. TCRdb's table, derived via immunoSEQ multiplex PCR, lists solely in-frame clones and lacks some. The sample holds some 73,000 clones, over 80% seen once. Sequences were derived from peripheral blood, sampled in the third trimester of pregnancy. The receptor source for this set is a female donor in good health, enrolled as a control in a pregnancy study.

The CDR3 here is CASSLAQTGRGEQYF. The CDR3 DNA reads TGTGCCAGCAGCTTAGCACAGACAGGGCGAGGCGAGCAGTACTTC. This chain connects TRBV7-2 to TRBJ2-7; the match to TRBD1 covers 7 bases. The CDR3 loop spans 15 amino acids. The germline gives CDR1 SGHTA, CDR2 FQGNSA. The junction had 8 bases not matched to a gene; V was cut back by 0 bases and J by 6 bases. Together with reference TRBV7-2 and TRBJ2-7, the CDR3 gives the full variable domain: GAGVSQSPSNKVTEKGKDVELRCDPISGHTALYWYRQSLGQGLEFLIYFQGNSAPDKSGLPSDRFSAERTGGSVSTLTIQRTQQEDSAVYLCASSLAQTGRGEQYFGPGTRLTVT.

CDR3 sequence (DNA): TGTGCCAGCAGCTTATTGGGACAGGGCGACTATGGCTACACCTTC. Translated, it gives CASSLLGQGDYGYTF. V and J are TRBV11-2 and TRBJ1-2, with 9 bases that match TRBD1. CDR3 length: 15 residues. Unmatched junction bases numbered 4, after V lost 2 bases and J lost 3 bases. The germline CDR1 and CDR2 sequences are SGHAT and FQNNGV.

This chain's CDR3 is CASSSVDGGVSGTEAFF. The CDR3 coding sequence is TGTGCCAGCAGCTCAGTCGACGGGGGGGTTAGTGGGACTGAAGCTTTCTTT. The V gene is TRBV11-2, the J gene TRBJ1-1, with a possible D match to TRBD1 (5 bases). This CDR3 has 17 residues. Trimming removed 4 bases from V and 5 bases from J, with 23 bases in between. Germline V gene lookup returns CDR1 SGHAT and CDR2 FQNNGV.

This chain links TRBV6-6 with TRBJ2-1; D gene uncertain. Germline CDR1 is MNHNY and CDR2 is SVGAGI (reference sequence). V lost 6 bases to trimming and J lost 8 bases, with 17 bases between them. The CDR3 is 14 amino acids. Here the CDR3 DNA reads TGTGCCAGCAGCCTAGAATTGTTGGTCGATGAGCAGTTCTTC. It yields the protein CASSLELLVDEQFF.

The chain recombines TRBV9 with TRBJ1-4; 7 bases fit TRBD1. J gave up 5 bases and V 2 bases, and 3 bases lay outside the gene matches. The CDR3 contains 14 residues. Germline CDR1 and CDR2: SGDLS and YYNGEE. CDR3 sequence reads: CASSVGTENEKLFF. The CDR3 DNA reads TGTGCCAGCAGCGTTGGGACAGAAAATGAAAAACTGTTTTTT. The whole variable domain, remainder taken from reference TRBV9 and TRBJ1-4, is DSGVTQTPKHLITATGQRVTLRCSPRSGDLSVYWYQQSLDQGLQFLIQYYNGEERAKGNILERFSAQQFPDLHSELNLSSLELGDSALYFCASSVGTENEKLFFGSGTQLSVL.

This chain links TRBV27 with TRBJ2-5, with D perhaps matching TRBD2 (7 bases). The V gene's germline CDR1 is MNHEY and CDR2 SMNVEV (reference sequence). The CDR3 length is 12 residues. The V gene lost 11 bases and the J gene lost 0 bases, with 10 bases spanning the gap. CDR3 protein: CAPGGHQETQYF. The CDR3 nucleotides are TGTGCCCCCGGGGGGCACCAAGAGACCCAGTACTTC.

The V gene is TRBV7-8, the J gene TRBJ2-1; 8 bases are a match to TRBD1. The CDR3 spans 14 residues. The ends lost 5 bases at V and 8 bases at J; junction bases unmatched: 8. Per the germline V gene, CDR1 is SGHVS and CDR2 is FQNEAQ. The CDR3 sequence: CASSDPQGADEQFF. CDR3 nucleotides: TGTGCCAGCAGCGACCCCCAGGGGGCCGATGAGCAGTTCTTC.

The V call is TRBV5-1, the J call TRBJ2-7; 12 bases agree with TRBD1. Germline V gene lookup returns CDR1 SGHRS and CDR2 YFSETQ. This CDR3 spans 16 amino acids. V was pared by 0 bases and J by 6 bases, with 7 bases of the junction left unmatched. In DNA form, the CDR3 reads TGCGCCAGCAGCTTGGTCCCCGGGACAGGGGGCGGCGAGCAGTACTTC. It is translated as CASSLVPGTGGGEQYF. Looking up the rest from reference TRBV5-1 and TRBJ2-7 gives the full variable domain: KAGVTQTPRYLIKTRGQQVTLSCSPISGHRSVSWYQQTPGQGLQFLFEYFSETQRNKGNFPGRFSGRQFSNSRSEMNVSTLELGDSALYLCASSLVPGTGGGEQYFGPGTRLTVT.

The chain carries TRBV10-1 and TRBJ2-7, with 7 bases lining up with TRBD1. The CDR3 extends over 13 amino acids. V shed 7 bases and J 3 bases; nucleotides not matched to a gene: 6. CDR1 and CDR2 from the germline V gene are WNHNN and SYGVQD (reference sequence). The CDR3: CASMPGGNYEQYF. In nucleotides, the CDR3 is TGCGCCAGCATGCCAGGGGGAAACTACGAGCAGTACTTC.

The chain recombines TRBV6-6 with TRBJ1-1, with TRBD1 identical over 8 bases. V lost 5 bases, J lost 3 bases, and 11 bases stayed unmatched. The CDR3 is 16 amino acids. The V gene's germline CDR1 is MNHNY and CDR2 SVGAGI (reference sequence). CDR3: CASSDFDRGGDTEAFF. The CDR3 bases are TGTGCCAGCAGTGACTTTGACAGGGGAGGGGACACTGAAGCTTTCTTT.

The V call is TRBV5-1, the J call TRBJ2-2, with D perhaps TRBD2 (5 bases). Germline CDR1 reads SGHRS; CDR2 reads YFSETQ. The CDR3 is 16 amino acids. V was cut by 0 bases and J by 5 bases, with 14 bases left in between. The CDR3 bases are TGCGCCAGCAGCTTGGCCTCGGCTGGAGGTACCGGGGAGCTGTTTTTT. Encoded protein: CASSLASAGGTGELFF.

J is TRBJ2-7 and V is TRBV4-2, with 12 bases lining up with TRBD2. The CDR3 consists of 17 residues. Germline CDR1 LGHNA, CDR2 YNFKEQ. J was trimmed by 3 bases and V by 0 bases; bases with no gene match: 6. CDR3 region: CASSQDGGLAGLYEQYF. CDR3 DNA: TGTGCCAGCAGCCAAGACGGAGGACTAGCGGGGCTCTACGAGCAGTACTTC.

The chain uses TRBV5-6 and TRBJ1-2, with 10 bases matching TRBD1. The trim removed 3 bases at V and 5 bases at J, leaving 1 base unmatched. The CDR3 loop spans 13 amino acids. Looked up from germline, CDR1 is SGHDT and CDR2 is YYEEEE. CDR3 DNA sequence: TGTGCCAGCAGCTGGGACAGGGGATATGGCTACACCTTC. This gives the protein CASSWDRGYGYTF.

This sequence joins TRBV28 and TRBJ2-3; 8 nucleotides line up with TRBD1. The length of the CDR3 is 16 residues. V was pared by 6 bases and J by 10 bases, with 18 bases of the junction left unmatched. Germline CDR1 reads MDHEN; CDR2 reads SYDVKM. This CDR3 reads CASSSPQGALRGAQYF. CDR3 nucleotides: TGTGCCAGCAGCAGTCCTCAGGGGGCGCTGAGGGGAGCGCAGTATTTT.

The CDR3 DNA is TGTGCCAGCAGTTTGAGGTCCAGAACATATAATTCACCCCTCCACTTT. This encodes CASSLRSRTYNSPLHF. The chain has TRBV28 and TRBJ1-6; no definite D call. The CDR3 runs to 16 residues. Deletions cut 3 bases from V and 4 bases from J, with 13 bases between. In germline, CDR1 is MDHEN, CDR2 SYDVKM.

The V gene is TRBV5-1, the J gene TRBJ2-5; TRBD1 is a possible D gene (7 bases). CDR3 length: 15 amino acids. V was shortened by 3 bases and J by 4 bases, with 16 bases between the two germline ends. Germline assignment: CDR1 SGHRS and CDR2 YFSETQ. The CDR3 DNA follows: TGCGCCAGCAGCTCCCTAGGAGGGGGCCCAGAGACCCAGTACTTC. Protein: CASSSLGGGPETQYF.

This chain links TRBV2 with TRBJ2-1; TRBD2 matches 10 bases. Trimming cost V 5 bases and J 5 bases; bases outside gene matches: 15. There are 18 residues in the CDR3. Germline assignment: CDR1 SNHLY and CDR2 FYNNEI. The CDR3 protein is CASSPPASGSGTDNEQFF. As DNA, the CDR3 is TGTGCCAGCAGTCCCCCGGCTAGCGGGAGTGGTACGGACAATGAGCAGTTCTTC.

This clone was counted once. The chain links TRBV5-1 to TRBJ2-2; perhaps TRBD1 as D (6 bases). This CDR3 is built from 15 residues. V shed 6 bases and J shed 6 bases, with 18 bases lying between them. Germline loops: CDR1 SGHRS, CDR2 YFSETQ. This CDR3 reads CASNPTYRDPGELFF. CDR3 nucleotides: TGCGCCAGCAATCCCACTTACAGGGATCCCGGGGAGCTGTTTTTT.

The rearrangement links TRBV7-3 to TRBJ1-1; 9 positions agree with TRBD1. The CDR3 length is 13 residues. Per germline, CDR1 SGHTA and CDR2 FQGTGA. The ends lost 4 bases at V and 4 bases at J; junction bases unmatched: 1. Here the CDR3 DNA reads TGTGCCAGCAGCTCGGGACAGGGCACTGAAGCTTTCTTT. Translating gives CASSSGQGTEAFF.

The chain combines TRBV28 with TRBJ2-6, with D possibly TRBD1 on 6 matching bases. The V end lost 3 bases, the J end lost 4 bases, and 10 bases lay between the germline ends. The CDR3 spans 15 residues. Per the germline V gene, CDR1 is MDHEN and CDR2 is SYDVKM. CDR3 amino acids: CASSFRGLGANVLTF. The CDR3 nucleotides read TGTGCCAGCAGTTTCAGGGGCCTCGGGGCCAACGTCCTGACTTTC.

V and J are TRBV7-2 and TRBJ1-6; 7 nucleotides line up with TRBD1. V lost 4 bases, J lost 7 bases, and 4 bases stayed unmatched. This CDR3 has 14 amino acids. The V gene's germline CDR1 is SGHTA and CDR2 FQGNSA. The CDR3: CASSSLRGNSPLHF. The CDR3 DNA reads as TGTGCCAGCAGCTCCCTCAGGGGGAATTCACCCCTCCACTTT.

The gene calls are TRBV11-2 and TRBJ2-7; TRBD1 aligns across 7 bases. Germline assignment: CDR1 SGHAT and CDR2 FQNNGV. With 6 bases clipped from V and 0 bases from J, the junction kept 5 bases outside the gene matches. The CDR3 totals 14 residues. This chain's CDR3 is CASRDRINSYEQYF. The DNA for the CDR3 is TGTGCCAGCAGGGACAGGATAAACTCCTACGAGCAGTACTTC. Variable domain in full (rest from reference TRBV11-2 and TRBJ2-7): EAGVAQSPRYKIIEKRQSVAFWCNPISGHATLYWYQQILGQGPKLLIQFQNNGVVDDSQLPKDRFSAERLKGVDSTLKIQPAKLEDSAVYLCASRDRINSYEQYFGPGTRLTVT.

The chain uses TRBV6-6 and TRBJ1-3, with D perhaps matching TRBD1 (5 bases). The V gene's germline CDR1 is MNHNY and CDR2 SVGAGI (reference sequence). The V end was cut by 6 bases, the J end by 2 bases, with 14 bases between. There are 15 residues in the CDR3. CDR3 loop: CASSSRGGAGNTIYF. The CDR3 nucleotides read TGTGCCAGCAGCTCACGGGGGGGGGCTGGAAACACCATATATTTT.

J is TRBJ2-5 and V is TRBV5-1; 8 bases match TRBD1. Trimming took 5 bases from V and 5 from J; bases not matched to a gene: 11. This CDR3 comprises 15 residues. The germline V gene has CDR1 SGHRS and CDR2 YFSETQ. As DNA, the CDR3 is TGCGCCAGCAGAGATACCGGGACAGGAGGGGAGACCCAGTACTTC. Amino acids: CASRDTGTGGETQYF. Full variable domain (missing parts from reference TRBV5-1 and TRBJ2-5): KAGVTQTPRYLIKTRGQQVTLSCSPISGHRSVSWYQQTPGQGLQFLFEYFSETQRNKGNFPGRFSGRQFSNSRSEMNVSTLELGDSALYLCASRDTGTGGETQYFGPGTRLLVL.

The V gene is TRBV4-2, the J gene TRBJ2-7; 8 positions agree with TRBD2. J lost 4 bases, V lost 1 base, and 3 bases had no gene match. The CDR3 length is 14 residues. Germline CDR1 is LGHNA and CDR2 is YNFKEQ. The CDR3 DNA is TGTGCCAGCAGCCAAGTGGGCGGGAGGTACGAGCAGTACTTC. Protein: CASSQVGGRYEQYF.

This sequence joins TRBV15 and TRBJ1-1, with D perhaps matching TRBD1 (5 bases). V gave up 3 bases and J gave up 10 bases, with 30 bases separating them. Germline CDR1 LNHNV, CDR2 YYDKDF (reference sequence). CDR3 size: 18 residues. The CDR3 region is CATSSRDSHNIRGTRAFF. The CDR3 nucleotides are TGTGCCACCAGCAGCAGAGACAGCCACAATATCAGAGGAACTCGAGCTTTCTTT.

The chain is built from TRBV14 and TRBJ2-5, with D possibly matching TRBD2 (5 bases). Trimming cost V 4 bases and J 5 bases, with 11 bases left between them. Germline loops: CDR1 SGHDN, CDR2 FVKESK. There are 13 residues in the CDR3. The chain's CDR3 is CASSRGGYETQYF. CDR3 nucleotides: TGTGCCAGCAGCCGCGGCGGGTACGAGACCCAGTACTTC.